One and the same sample provided the 9 T cell receptor beta chains below, sequenced in a study of blood T cell repertoires in COVID-19. Here immunoSEQ multiplex PCR was the method, and the copy in TCRdb shows in-frame clones only, minus some. The data contain about 260,000 clones, 65% to 90% of them singletons. The sample consisted of peripheral blood. These TCRs come from a young man with active or convalescent COVID-19.

The sample holds a few counts of this clone. The CDR3 spells CASRQGPVSGNTIYF. DNA for the CDR3: TGCGCCAGCAGGCAGGGGCCGGTTTCTGGAAACACCATATATTTT. The V call is TRBV5-1, the J call TRBJ1-3; D might be TRBD1 (6 bases). The length of the CDR3 is 15 residues. Germline CDR1 and CDR2: SGHRS and YFSETQ. V shed 5 bases and J shed 1 base, with 13 bases lying between them.

This rearrangement joins TRBV6-5 to TRBJ1-1; D is possibly TRBD1 (5 bases). The V gene's germline CDR1 is MNHEY and CDR2 SVGAGI. CDR3 length: 13 amino acids. V was shortened by 5 bases and J by 6 bases, with 13 bases between the two germline ends. The CDR3 coding sequence is TGTGCCAGCAGTATTAGGGGATGGGCTGAAGCTTTCTTT. This encodes CASSIRGWAEAFF.

This clone was seen only once. The chain is built from TRBV11-2 and TRBJ2-3; 10 bases fit TRBD2. The CDR3 has 16 amino acids. Germline V CDR1 and CDR2: SGHAT, FQNNGV. J was trimmed by 6 bases and V by 3 bases; bases with no gene match: 9. CDR3 nucleotide sequence: TGTGCCAGCAGCTTCCAAAGCGGGGGGGCTCTGGATACGCAGTATTTT. Protein product: CASSFQSGGALDTQYF.

V gene TRBV15 combines with J gene TRBJ2-3, with D maybe TRBD2 (5 bases). V lost 1 base to trimming and J lost 5 bases, with 16 bases between them. Germline assignment: CDR1 LNHNV and CDR2 YYDKDF (reference sequence). The CDR3 totals 16 residues. For the CDR3, the DNA is TGTGCCACCAGCAGAGTGACCGCCAGCGGTGGAGATACGCAGTATTTT. It specifies CATSRVTASGGDTQYF.

The gene calls are TRBV7-2 and TRBJ1-1, with D possibly matching TRBD1 (5 bases). Germline V lookup: CDR1 SGHTA, CDR2 FQGNSA. The CDR3 spans 16 residues. The V end was cut by 1 base, the J end by 5 bases, with 17 bases between. The CDR3 region is CASSLGVRGGGTEAFF. DNA for the CDR3: TGTGCCAGCAGCTTAGGAGTCCGGGGGGGTGGAACTGAAGCTTTCTTT.

The chain carries TRBV7-9 and TRBJ2-7; possibly TRBD2 for D (6 bases). The CDR3 runs to 16 residues. V dropped 5 bases and J dropped 5 bases, with 22 bases sitting between them. In germline, CDR1 is SEHNR, CDR2 FQNEAQ (reference sequence). For the CDR3, the DNA is TGTGCCAGCAGCAGCTTCTTCCAAGGAGGGATCAACGAGCAGTACTTC. Translation gives CASSSFFQGGINEQYF.

The count of this clone is one. The V gene is TRBV11-2, the J gene TRBJ1-1, with 10 positions matching TRBD1. Germline V gene data show CDR1 as SGHAT and CDR2 as FQNNGV. The CDR3 consists of 16 residues. V trimming: 0 bases; J trimming: 6 bases; junction bases outside the gene matches: 7. This CDR3 is CASSLDPGQGTAEAFF. The CDR3, as DNA: TGTGCCAGCAGCTTAGATCCGGGACAGGGGACCGCTGAAGCTTTCTTT.

The V gene is TRBV19, the J gene TRBJ1-3, with D hard to call. The CDR3 covers 13 residues. CDR1 LNHDA and CDR2 SQIVND come from the germline V gene (reference sequence). V lost 5 bases, J lost 2 bases, and 7 bases lay in between. CDR3 region: CASSAPPGNTIYF. The DNA of the CDR3 is TGTGCCAGTAGTGCGCCTCCTGGAAACACCATATATTTT.

The rearrangement links TRBV6-2 or TRBV6-3 to TRBJ1-4; 7 nucleotides line up with TRBD1. The V gene's germline CDR1 is MNHEY and CDR2 SVGEGT. CDR3 length: 15 residues. J gave up 3 bases and V 0 bases, and 1 base lay outside the gene matches. CDR3: CASSYSGTANEKLFF. Written as DNA, the CDR3 is TGTGCCAGCAGTTACTCCGGGACAGCTAATGAAAAACTGTTTTTT.